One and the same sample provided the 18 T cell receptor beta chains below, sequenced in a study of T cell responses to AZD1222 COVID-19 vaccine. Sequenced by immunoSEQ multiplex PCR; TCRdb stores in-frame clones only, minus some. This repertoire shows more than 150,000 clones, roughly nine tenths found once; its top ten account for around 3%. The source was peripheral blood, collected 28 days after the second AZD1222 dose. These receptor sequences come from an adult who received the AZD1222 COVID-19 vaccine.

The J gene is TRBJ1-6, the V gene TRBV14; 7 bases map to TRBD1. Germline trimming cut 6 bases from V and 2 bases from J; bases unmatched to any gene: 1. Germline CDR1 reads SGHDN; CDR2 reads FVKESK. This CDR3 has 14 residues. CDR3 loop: CASRGTAYNSPLHF. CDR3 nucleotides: TGTGCCAGCAGAGGGACAGCCTATAATTCACCCCTCCACTTT.

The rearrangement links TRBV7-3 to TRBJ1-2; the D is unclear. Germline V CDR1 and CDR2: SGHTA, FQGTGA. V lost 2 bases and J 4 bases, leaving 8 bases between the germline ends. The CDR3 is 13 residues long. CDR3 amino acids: CASSLSTVYGYTF. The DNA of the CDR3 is TGTGCCAGCAGCTTATCTACCGTCTATGGCTACACCTTC.

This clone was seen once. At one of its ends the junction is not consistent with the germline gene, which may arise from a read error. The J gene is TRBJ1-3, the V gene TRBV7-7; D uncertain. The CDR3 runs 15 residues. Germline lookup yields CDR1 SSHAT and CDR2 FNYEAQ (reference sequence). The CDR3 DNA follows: TGTGCTAGCAGCTCGGGAGCGGGGATAAGAAACACCATATATTTT. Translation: CASSSGAGIRNTIYF. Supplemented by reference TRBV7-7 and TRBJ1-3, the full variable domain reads GAGVSQSPRYKVTKRGQDVTLRCDPISSHATLYWYQQALGQGPEFLTYFNYEAQPDKSGLPSDRFSAERPEGSISTLTIQRTEQRDSAMYRCASSSGAGIRNTIYFGEGSWLTVV.

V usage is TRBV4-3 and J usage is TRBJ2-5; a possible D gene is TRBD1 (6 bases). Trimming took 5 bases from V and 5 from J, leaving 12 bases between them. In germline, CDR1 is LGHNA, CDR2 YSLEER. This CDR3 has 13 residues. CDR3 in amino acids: CASSGQTGETQYF. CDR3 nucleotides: TGCGCCAGCAGCGGGCAAACAGGGGAGACCCAGTACTTC.

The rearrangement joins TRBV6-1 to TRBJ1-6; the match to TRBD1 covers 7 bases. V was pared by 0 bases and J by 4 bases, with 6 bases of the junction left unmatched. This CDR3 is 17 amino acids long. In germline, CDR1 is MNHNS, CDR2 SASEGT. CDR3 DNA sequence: TGTGCCAGCAGTGAAGCAAGGGCACAGGGGTATAATTCACCCCTCCACTTT. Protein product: CASSEARAQGYNSPLHF.

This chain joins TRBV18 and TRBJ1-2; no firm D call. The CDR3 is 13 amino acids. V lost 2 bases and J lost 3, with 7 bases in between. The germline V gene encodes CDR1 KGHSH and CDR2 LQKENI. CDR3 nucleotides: TGTGCCAGCTCACCAGTGGCGGACTATGGCTACACCTTC. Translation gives CASSPVADYGYTF.

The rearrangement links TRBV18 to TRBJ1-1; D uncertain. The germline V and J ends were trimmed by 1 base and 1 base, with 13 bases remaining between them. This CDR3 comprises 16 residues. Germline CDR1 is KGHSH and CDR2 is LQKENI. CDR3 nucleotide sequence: TGTGCCAGCTCACCACTCCTCTCAGGTACGAACACTGAAGCTTTCTTT. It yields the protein CASSPLLSGTNTEAFF.

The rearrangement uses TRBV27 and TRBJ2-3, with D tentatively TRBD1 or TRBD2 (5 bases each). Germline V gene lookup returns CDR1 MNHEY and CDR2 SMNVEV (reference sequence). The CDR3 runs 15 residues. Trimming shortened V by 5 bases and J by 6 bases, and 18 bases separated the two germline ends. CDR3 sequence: CASSPHRARDDTQYF. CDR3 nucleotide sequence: TGTGCCAGCAGTCCCCATAGGGCCCGGGACGATACGCAGTATTTT.

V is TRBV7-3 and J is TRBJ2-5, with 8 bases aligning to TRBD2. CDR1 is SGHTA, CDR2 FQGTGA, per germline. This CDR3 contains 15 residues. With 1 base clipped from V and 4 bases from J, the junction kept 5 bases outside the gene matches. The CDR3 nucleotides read TGTGCCAGCAGCTTAAGAGCGGGAGCGGCAGAGACCCAGTACTTC. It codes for CASSLRAGAAETQYF.

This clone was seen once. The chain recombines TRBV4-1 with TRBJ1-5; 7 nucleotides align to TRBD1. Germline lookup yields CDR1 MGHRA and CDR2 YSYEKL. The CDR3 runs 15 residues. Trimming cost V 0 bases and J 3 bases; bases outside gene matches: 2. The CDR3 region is CASSQEDRSNQPQHF. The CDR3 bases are TGCGCCAGCAGCCAAGAGGACAGGTCCAATCAGCCCCAGCATTTT.

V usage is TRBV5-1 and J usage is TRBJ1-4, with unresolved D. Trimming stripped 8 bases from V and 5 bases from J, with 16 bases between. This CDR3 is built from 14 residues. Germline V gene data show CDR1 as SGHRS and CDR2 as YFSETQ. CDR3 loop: CASRLSSGNEKLFF. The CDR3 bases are TGCGCCAGTCGCTTAAGCTCGGGGAATGAAAAACTGTTTTTT.

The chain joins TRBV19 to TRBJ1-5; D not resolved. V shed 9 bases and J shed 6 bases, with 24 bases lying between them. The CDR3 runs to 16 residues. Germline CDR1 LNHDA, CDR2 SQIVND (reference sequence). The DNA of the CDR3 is TGTGCCAGCGCCCCTAGGGCAGGCAGTAACCCTCAGCCCCAGCATTTT. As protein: CASAPRAGSNPQPQHF.

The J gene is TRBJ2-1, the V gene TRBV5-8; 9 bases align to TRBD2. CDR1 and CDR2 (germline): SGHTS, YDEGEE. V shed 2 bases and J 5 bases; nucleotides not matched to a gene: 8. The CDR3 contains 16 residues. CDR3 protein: CASSFRSSGVNNEQFF. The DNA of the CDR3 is TGTGCCAGCAGCTTCCGTTCTAGCGGGGTAAACAATGAGCAGTTCTTC. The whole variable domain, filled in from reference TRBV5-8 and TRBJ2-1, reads EAGVTQSPTHLIKTRGQQATLRCSPISGHTSVYWYQQALGLGLQFLLWYDEGEERNRGNFPPRFSGRQFPNYSSELNVNALELEDSALYLCASSFRSSGVNNEQFFGPGTRLTVL.

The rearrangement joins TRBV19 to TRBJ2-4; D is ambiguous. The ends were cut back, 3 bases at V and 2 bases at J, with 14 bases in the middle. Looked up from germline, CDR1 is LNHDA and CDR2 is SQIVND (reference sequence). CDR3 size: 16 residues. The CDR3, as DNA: TGTGCCAGTAGTATGGGTGGGTCTGGGACCAAAAACATTCAGTACTTC. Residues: CASSMGGSGTKNIQYF.

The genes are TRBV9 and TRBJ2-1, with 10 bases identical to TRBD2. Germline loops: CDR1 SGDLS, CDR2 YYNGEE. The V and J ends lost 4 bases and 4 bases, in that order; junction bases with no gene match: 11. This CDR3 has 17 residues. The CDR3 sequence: CASSPEVGLADYNEQFF. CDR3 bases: TGTGCCAGCAGCCCCGAGGTCGGACTAGCGGATTACAATGAGCAGTTCTTC. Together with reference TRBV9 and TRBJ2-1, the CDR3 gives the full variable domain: DSGVTQTPKHLITATGQRVTLRCSPRSGDLSVYWYQQSLDQGLQFLIQYYNGEERAKGNILERFSAQQFPDLHSELNLSSLELGDSALYFCASSPEVGLADYNEQFFGPGTRLTVL.

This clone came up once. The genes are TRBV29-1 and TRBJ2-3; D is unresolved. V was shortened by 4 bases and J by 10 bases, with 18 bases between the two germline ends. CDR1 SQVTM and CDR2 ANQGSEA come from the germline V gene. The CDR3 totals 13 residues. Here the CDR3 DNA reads TGCAGCGTTGCGAAGGGAACCGCAGTGGCGCAGTATTTT. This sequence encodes CSVAKGTAVAQYF.

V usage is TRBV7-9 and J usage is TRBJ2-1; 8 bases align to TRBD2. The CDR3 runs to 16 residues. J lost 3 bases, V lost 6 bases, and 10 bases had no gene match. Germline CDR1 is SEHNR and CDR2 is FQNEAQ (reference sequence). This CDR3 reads CASSSTAGTSYNEQFF. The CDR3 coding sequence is TGTGCCAGCAGTTCTACCGCAGGGACTAGCTACAATGAGCAGTTCTTC.

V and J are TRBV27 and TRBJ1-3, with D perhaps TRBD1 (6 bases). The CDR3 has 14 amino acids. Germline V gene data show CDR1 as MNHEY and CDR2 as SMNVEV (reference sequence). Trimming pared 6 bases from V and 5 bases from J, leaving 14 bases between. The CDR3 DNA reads TGTGCCAGCAGCCAAACAGGGTTCAGAAACACCATATATTTT. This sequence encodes CASSQTGFRNTIYF.